Below, 21 T cell receptor beta chains from the same sample are listed, as sequenced in a study of T cells in localized non-small cell lung cancer. Profiling relied on immunoSEQ multiplex PCR, and the TCRdb table lists in-frame clones only, not all of them. The sample includes about 9,200 clones, 85% to 90% of them seen just once. The material sequenced was peripheral blood, taken before any cancer treatment. The origin of the receptors is a female donor of 60 years or more with stage II squamous cell lung carcinoma.

The chain joins TRBV7-9 to TRBJ2-3, with D tentatively TRBD2 (8 bases). CDR1 and CDR2 from the germline V gene are SEHNR and FQNEAQ (reference sequence). CDR3 length: 19 residues. The V end was cut by 2 bases, the J end by 4 bases, with 25 bases between. DNA of the CDR3: TGTGCCAGCAGCTTATGGGGAGGGGGCCAGCGGGAGTTCGCAGATACGCAGTATTTT. Translated: CASSLWGGGQREFADTQYF. The full variable domain, rest sourced from reference TRBV7-9 and TRBJ2-3, is DTGVSQNPRHKITKRGQNVTFRCDPISEHNRLYWYRQTLGQGPEFLTYFQNEAQLEKSRLLSDRFSAERPKGSFSTLEIQRTEQGDSAMYLCASSLWGGGQREFADTQYFGPGTRLTVL.

The V gene is TRBV11-2, the J gene TRBJ2-3; TRBD2 agrees at 8 bases. V shed 2 bases, J shed 4 bases, and the junction held 8 bases outside the gene matches. Germline CDR1 SGHAT, CDR2 FQNNGV. CDR3 length: 16 amino acids. The CDR3 nucleotides are TGTGCCAGCAGCTTACTTCGGGGGGGCCTCTCAGATACGCAGTATTTT. Its protein product is CASSLLRGGLSDTQYF.

J is TRBJ1-1 and V is TRBV10-3; 11 bases are shared with TRBD1. V dropped 5 bases and J dropped 2; count of bases not matched to a gene: 4. Per the germline V gene, CDR1 is ENHRY and CDR2 is SYGVKD. The CDR3 sequence is 15 residues long. CDR3 residues: CAISSGTGGNTEAFF. The CDR3, as DNA: TGTGCCATCAGTTCAGGGACAGGGGGAAACACTGAAGCTTTCTTT.

The rearrangement joins TRBV7-6 to TRBJ2-5; 10 bases agree with TRBD2. The CDR3 is 16 amino acids. V shed 4 bases, J shed 5 bases, and the junction held 10 bases outside the gene matches. CDR1 is SGHVS, CDR2 FNYEAQ, per germline. CDR3 sequence: CASSSTSSGRAETQYF. CDR3 coding DNA: TGTGCCAGCAGCTCCACCAGCAGCGGGAGGGCGGAGACCCAGTACTTC.

As regards this clone: A junction end diverges from the germline sequence, so it may reflect a read error. This chain uses TRBV6-1 with TRBJ2-7; tentatively, D is TRBD1 or TRBD2 (5 bases each). CDR3 length: 12 amino acids. Germline V gene sequence: CDR1 MNHNS, CDR2 SASEGT. CDR3 residues: CASRGFIRDVHF. The CDR3 region has the DNA TGTGCCAGCAGGGGATTTATTCGGGACGTGCACTTC.

The genes are TRBV6-6 and TRBJ2-3; no definite D call. The germline V and J ends were trimmed by 4 bases and 1 base, with 6 bases remaining between them. The length of the CDR3 is 13 residues. CDR1 is MNHNY and CDR2 is SVGAGI in the germline V gene (reference sequence). This CDR3 reads CASSLRGTDTQYF. The DNA of the CDR3 is TGTGCCAGCAGTTTAAGGGGCACAGATACGCAGTATTTT.

V is TRBV28 and J is TRBJ2-2; TRBD1 matches at 10 bases. Germline V CDR1 and CDR2: MDHEN, SYDVKM. This CDR3 comprises 15 residues. V lost 5 bases and J lost 6; bases outside the gene matches: 6. CDR3 loop: CASSNRQGAAGELFF. In nucleotides, the CDR3 is TGTGCCAGCAGTAACAGACAGGGGGCGGCCGGGGAGCTGTTTTTT. Complete variable domain (other parts from reference TRBV28 and TRBJ2-2): DVKVTQSSRYLVKRTGEKVFLECVQDMDHENMFWYRQDPGLGLRLIYFSYDVKMKEKGDIPEGYSVSREKKERFSLILESASTNQTSMYLCASSNRQGAAGELFFGEGSRLTVL.

A single count supports this clone. The V call is TRBV4-1, the J call TRBJ1-1, with D hard to call. The germline gives CDR1 MGHRA, CDR2 YSYEKL. CDR3 length equals 16 residues. V was cut by 3 bases and J by 1 base, with 15 bases left in between. CDR3 in amino acids: CASSQPGRRKNTEAFF. Written as DNA, the CDR3 is TGCGCCAGCAGCCAGCCTGGTAGGAGGAAGAACACTGAAGCTTTCTTT.

This sequence joins TRBV18 and TRBJ2-3; the D gene is possibly TRBD1 (6 bases). The CDR3 has 16 amino acids. CDR1 and CDR2 from the germline V gene are KGHSH and LQKENI. V was clipped by 2 bases and J by 2 bases, with 14 bases between them. CDR3: CASSPVPGQNTDTQYF. CDR3 DNA: TGTGCCAGCTCACCAGTACCGGGACAAAACACAGATACGCAGTATTTT.

This clone appeared once. V and J are TRBV30 and TRBJ2-3, with D perhaps given as TRBD1 or TRBD2 (7 bases each). V was shortened by 4 bases and J by 4 bases, with 15 bases between the two germline ends. This CDR3 region has 14 residues. Germline V gene lookup returns CDR1 GTSNPN and CDR2 SVGIG (reference sequence). CDR3 in DNA: TGTGCCTGGAAGGCCAGCGGGACAGCAGATACGCAGTATTTT. This sequence encodes CAWKASGTADTQYF.

This clone was observed once. This rearrangement joins TRBV27 to TRBJ1-5; D gene uncertain. The CDR3 totals 14 residues. Per germline, CDR1 MNHEY and CDR2 SMNVEV (reference sequence). Between the trimmed V and J ends, which lost 3 bases and 1 base, there was a span of 7 bases. The CDR3 DNA reads as TGTGCCAGCAGTTTGTTGGGGAGCAATCAGCCCCAGCATTTT. This encodes CASSLLGSNQPQHF.

The chain has TRBV28 and TRBJ2-3, with D possibly TRBD2 on 6 matching bases. From germline, CDR1 is MDHEN and CDR2 SYDVKM. There are 15 residues in the CDR3. Trimming cost V 4 bases and J 6 bases, with 17 bases left between them. DNA for the CDR3: TGTGCCAGCAGTTCCCCGGGACTGGCTGCCGATACGCAGTATTTT. Its translation is CASSSPGLAADTQYF.

The rearrangement links TRBV7-8 to TRBJ1-2; D unclear. Trimming removed 2 bases from V and 3 bases from J, with 7 bases in between. The CDR3 covers 13 residues. Looked up from germline, CDR1 is SGHVS and CDR2 is FQNEAQ. The chain's CDR3 is CASSLRADYGYTF. The CDR3 DNA reads as TGTGCCAGCAGCTTAAGGGCGGACTATGGCTACACCTTC.

This clone was observed once. Written as DNA, the CDR3 is TGTGCCAGCAGTTCCTTGCAAACTCCGGACAGGGAAGCTTTCTTT. It codes for CASSSLQTPDREAFF. The genes are TRBV27 and TRBJ1-1, with 7 bases fitting TRBD1. The germline gives CDR1 MNHEY, CDR2 SMNVEV (reference sequence). V shed 4 bases, J shed 8 bases, and the junction held 13 bases outside the gene matches. CDR3 size: 15 residues.

The chain has TRBV10-3 and TRBJ2-1, with 12 bases lining up with TRBD2. The CDR3 length is 15 residues. J was trimmed by 8 bases and V by 6 bases; bases with no gene match: 8. Germline CDR1 and CDR2: ENHRY and SYGVKD. In DNA, the CDR3 is TGTGCCATCAGGAAGACTAGCGGGGGCTGGGATGAGCAGTTCTTC. This encodes CAIRKTSGGWDEQFF.

This chain links TRBV11-3 with TRBJ2-1, with 7 bases identical to TRBD1. The germline CDR1 and CDR2 sequences are SGHNT and YENEEA. The CDR3 is 16 amino acids. After removal of 1 base from V and 8 bases from J, the junction contained 11 bases not matched to a gene. The CDR3 protein is CASSLAAGTVGDEQFF. The CDR3 DNA follows: TGTGCCAGCAGCTTAGCAGCCGGGACAGTGGGCGATGAGCAGTTCTTC.

The chain recombines TRBV6-1 with TRBJ2-3; 11 nucleotides match TRBD2. J lost 8 bases, V lost 5 bases, and 9 bases had no gene match. The CDR3 contains 15 residues. Germline CDR1 MNHNS, CDR2 SASEGT. The CDR3 reads CASSLSGGAAGTQYF. The CDR3 nucleotides are TGTGCCAGCAGTCTTAGCGGGGGGGCCGCAGGTACGCAGTATTTT.

The rearrangement links TRBV19 to TRBJ2-6; TRBD1 aligns across 9 bases. The CDR3 is 16 amino acids. V was clipped by 7 bases and J by 0 bases; unmatched bases: 4. Germline V gene sequence: CDR1 LNHDA, CDR2 SQIVND (reference sequence). CDR3 nucleotide sequence: TGTGCCAGTAACGACAGGGGGGTCTCTGGGGCCAACGTCCTGACTTTC. It encodes CASNDRGVSGANVLTF.

The rearrangement uses TRBV10-1 and TRBJ2-1, with 7 nucleotides matching TRBD2. Germline V gene lookup returns CDR1 WNHNN and CDR2 SYGVQD (reference sequence). V was pared by 3 bases and J by 1 base, with 6 bases of the junction left unmatched. This CDR3 has 16 amino acids. Here the CDR3 reads CASSDSGAGSYNEQFF. The CDR3 DNA reads as TGCGCCAGCAGTGACTCCGGAGCGGGATCCTACAATGAGCAGTTCTTC.

This chain uses TRBV4-2 with TRBJ2-5, with D tentatively TRBD1 or TRBD2 (6 bases each). Trimming stripped 5 bases from V and 4 bases from J, with 20 bases between. The germline CDR1 and CDR2 sequences are LGHNA and YNFKEQ. The CDR3 covers 16 residues. This CDR3 is CASSALRGLLGETQYF. The DNA for the CDR3 is TGTGCCAGCAGCGCCCTACGGGGGCTCTTGGGAGAGACCCAGTACTTC.

The chain is built from TRBV28 and TRBJ2-4; D possibly uses TRBD1 or TRBD2 (5 bases each). V lost 3 bases to trimming and J lost 16 bases, with 22 bases between them. This CDR3 spans 14 amino acids. Germline values: CDR1 MDHEN, CDR2 SYDVKM. CDR3 sequence (DNA): TGTGCCAGCAGTTTTCCGGGACGGAGCCCTACCACTTACTTC. Translation: CASSFPGRSPTTYF.